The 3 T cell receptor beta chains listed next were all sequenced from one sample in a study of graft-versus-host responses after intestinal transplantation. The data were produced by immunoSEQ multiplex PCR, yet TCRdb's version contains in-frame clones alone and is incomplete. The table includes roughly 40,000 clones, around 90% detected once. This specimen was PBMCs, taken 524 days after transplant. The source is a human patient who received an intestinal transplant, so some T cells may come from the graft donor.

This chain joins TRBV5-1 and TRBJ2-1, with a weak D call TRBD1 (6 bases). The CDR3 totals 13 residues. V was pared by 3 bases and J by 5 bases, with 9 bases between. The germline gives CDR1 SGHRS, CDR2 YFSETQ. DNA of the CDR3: TGCGCCAGCAGCTCTACAGGGAACAATGAGCAGTTCTTC. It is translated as CASSSTGNNEQFF.

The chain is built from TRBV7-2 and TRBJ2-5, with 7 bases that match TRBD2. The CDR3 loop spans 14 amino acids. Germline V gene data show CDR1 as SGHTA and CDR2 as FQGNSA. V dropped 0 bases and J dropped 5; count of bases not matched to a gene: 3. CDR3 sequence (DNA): TGTGCCAGCAGCTTAGCGCGGGGGAGTGAGACCCAGTACTTC. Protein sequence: CASSLARGSETQYF.

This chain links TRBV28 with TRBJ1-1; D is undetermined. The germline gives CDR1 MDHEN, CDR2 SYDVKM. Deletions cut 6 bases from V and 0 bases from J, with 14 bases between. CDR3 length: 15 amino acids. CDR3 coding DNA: TGTGCCAGCAGCCCACTCGGGCTAATGAACACTGAAGCTTTCTTT. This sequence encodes CASSPLGLMNTEAFF.